These T cell receptor beta chains were read from a single sample in a study of CD8 T cells in ankylosing spondylitis. Each CDR3 protein gets one entry after TCRdb re-called the 5' RACE reads with MiXCR. The profile shows about 750,000 distinct CDR3 sequences, 15% to 20% of them singletons. Sequenced material: blood, either unsorted or a sorted T cell fraction (not recorded which). The receptors here all came from a male donor with ankylosing spondylitis. Each CDR3 is given without its conserved first and last residue.

>TRBV20-1
SAGLYFGGEKPYEQY
>TRBV29-1
SVEGQGGGTDTQY
>TRBV27
ASSTGGTGAKNIQY
>TRBV20-1
SARDRSGNQPQH
>TRBV4-3
ASSQGASGSQETQY
>TRBV20-1
SATGTGFQETQY
>TRBV6-6
ASRPGTLYEQY
>TRBV20-1
SASRTSGPNEQF
>TRBV7-6
ASSPLVGHQETQY
>TRBV30
AWNQDRATGELF
>TRBV20-1
SARAMGQLTDTQY
>TRBV13
ASSLLRGENTIY
>TRBV7-2
ASSATTVYGANVLT
>TRBV6-5
ASSYSRSQAGANYGYT
>TRBV9
ASSTSGGAGYNEQF
>TRBV12-3/TRBV12-4
ASSFGERDYT
>TRBV7-8
ASSSLTSGSGEQY
>TRBV12-3/TRBV12-4
ASSLSTGGNTEAF
>TRBV7-9
ASSPRLAAETQY
>TRBV3-1
ASSQEPRRARGELF
>TRBV29-1
SVTANTEAF
>TRBV4-1
ASSHGSNIYGYT
>TRBV4-1
ASSQEDRGEETQY
>TRBV2
ASSVKELNYGYT